This T cell receptor (beta chain) was recovered during a study of blood T cell repertoires in COVID-19. For the study at large: The United States, Italy and Spain were the sources of the acute and convalescent COVID-19 samples. PBMCs, B-cell-depleted T cells, or T cells provided the cDNA or gDNA that made up the material.

This clone was observed a few times. With 5 bases clipped from V and 8 bases from J, the junction kept 15 bases outside the gene matches. The CDR3 sequence is 15 residues long. Germline CDR1 is MDHEN and CDR2 is SYDVKM. Per the original methods: Amplification of reference gene primers provided the estimated nucleated cell counts. Generated by immunoSEQ multiplex PCR, the TCRdb table keeps only in-frame clones and is missing some. The DNA was the basis for D and trimming; V, J and clone size are from that table. The profile covers roughly 230,000 clones, with 80% to 90% appearing a single time and about 9% taken by the ten largest.

The V gene is TRBV28, the J gene TRBJ2-7, with 7 nucleotides matching TRBD1. The specimen sequenced was peripheral blood. This receptor was taken from a middle-aged man with active or convalescent COVID-19. The CDR3 DNA reads TGTGCCAGCAGTACCACGACAGGGAAGGGGCCTCAGCAGTACTTC. The encoded protein is CASSTTTGKGPQQYF.